The 7 T cell receptor beta chains listed next were all sequenced from one sample in a study of OX40 agonist ivuxolimab in advanced cancers. Only in-frame clones appear in the TCRdb table, and some are missing; sequencing was by immunoSEQ multiplex PCR. The sample contains fewer than 200,000 clones, around 94% of which appear only once. The input for sequencing was CD4+ or CD8+ T cells sorted from blood, taken in a trial of the OX40 agonist ivuxolimab. Receptors were obtained from an adult with an advanced solid tumor such as melanoma, head and neck, liver or kidney cancer.

The table lists this clone with a count of one. V is TRBV27 and J is TRBJ1-6; D is uncertain. V lost 3 bases to trimming and J lost 2 bases, with 8 bases between them. The CDR3 loop spans 15 amino acids. CDR1 is MNHEY, CDR2 SMNVEV, per germline (reference sequence). The CDR3 here is CASSFERAYNSPLHF. The CDR3 DNA reads TGTGCCAGCAGTTTTGAACGAGCCTATAATTCACCCCTCCACTTT.

Regarding this clone: Other DNA sequences in the sample encode the same CDR3. The chain links TRBV6-5 to TRBJ1-2; possible D gene TRBD1, 6 bases. There are 12 residues in the CDR3. The germline V and J ends were trimmed by 5 bases and 4 bases, with 8 bases remaining between them. CDR1 and CDR2 from the germline V gene are MNHEY and SVGAGI. CDR3 loop: CASSEGGYGYTF. CDR3 DNA sequence: TGTGCCAGCAGTGAAGGGGGCTATGGCTACACCTTC.

The V gene is TRBV27, the J gene TRBJ1-1; 8 bases align to TRBD1. Germline loops: CDR1 MNHEY, CDR2 SMNVEV (reference sequence). CDR3 length equals 16 residues. V lost 4 bases to trimming and J lost 0 bases; unmatched junction nucleotides: 7. The CDR3 DNA reads as TGTGCCAGCAGTTCTGAAAGGACAGGGATGAACACTGAAGCTTTCTTT. It translates to CASSSERTGMNTEAFF.

The chain couples TRBV6-5 to TRBJ2-3; D not certain. The CDR3 has 15 residues. Germline V lookup: CDR1 MNHEY, CDR2 SVGAGI. Trimming pared 2 bases from V and 0 bases from J, leaving 9 bases between. DNA of the CDR3: TGTGCCAGCAGTTACGGAGACCCTAGCACAGATACGCAGTATTTT. This codes for CASSYGDPSTDTQYF.

V gene TRBV18 combines with J gene TRBJ1-1; 8 nucleotides match TRBD1. J was trimmed by 7 bases and V by 3 bases; bases with no gene match: 7. Per the germline V gene, CDR1 is KGHSH and CDR2 is LQKENI. The CDR3 contains 14 residues. CDR3 in amino acids: CASSPTTGEGEAFF. DNA of the CDR3: TGTGCCAGCTCACCGACGACAGGGGAGGGTGAAGCTTTCTTT.

The rearrangement joins TRBV4-3 to TRBJ1-5, with a tentative D call TRBD1 (6 bases). Germline lookup yields CDR1 LGHNA and CDR2 YSLEER. V was cut by 4 bases and J by 6 bases, with 16 bases left in between. The CDR3 runs to 15 residues. The CDR3 is CASSRVAGAGQPQHF. CDR3 nucleotides: TGCGCCAGCAGCCGAGTGGCAGGGGCGGGTCAGCCCCAGCATTTT.

V usage is TRBV6-1 and J usage is TRBJ2-7; D ambiguous. Germline V gives CDR1 MNHNS, CDR2 SASEGT. CDR3 length: 12 amino acids. The V end lost 2 bases, the J end lost 9 bases, and 11 bases lay between the germline ends. Here the CDR3 reads CASSEKATWQYF. In nucleotides, the CDR3 is TGTGCCAGCAGTGAAAAGGCCACATGGCAGTACTTC.